The TCR beta chain under discussion was sequenced for a study of lymphopenia after photon versus proton radiotherapy. Findings of the study overall: Relative stability marked proton patients; photon patients lost diversity and naive cells.

The table came from immunoSEQ multiplex PCR; TCRdb's copy has only in-frame clones and leaves some out. The sample carries approximately 70,000 clones, about nine tenths recorded once. With respect to this clone: What it binds is unknown.

The CDR3 length is 15 residues. Trimming stripped 2 bases from V and 2 bases from J, with 10 bases between. Germline V gene lookup returns CDR1 MNHEY and CDR2 SVGAGI. V is TRBV6-5 and J is TRBJ2-1; maybe TRBD2 (5 bases). The starting material was peripheral blood, obtained from a patient treated with proton-based radiotherapy. This clonotype was sampled from a man at least 80 years old with esophageal cancer. CDR3 sequence: CASSYKGETYNEQFF. CDR3 nucleotides: TGTGCCAGCAGTTACAAGGGAGAAACCTACAATGAGCAGTTCTTC.